One TCR beta chain is described in this entry. This sample was included in a study of blood T cell repertoires in COVID-19. Study-level information: Acute and convalescent COVID-19 samples came from the United States, Italy and Spain. PBMCs, B-cell-depleted T cells, or T cells provided the cDNA or gDNA that made up the material.

In the original processing: It was from reference gene primer amplification that nucleated cell counts were estimated. Sequencing was performed with immunoSEQ multiplex PCR; in TCRdb, only in-frame clones are kept and a portion is missing. V, J and clone size reflect that table, while D and trimming were determined from the DNA. The sample lists about 290,000 clones; about nine tenths were seen once. The sequence was obtained from a woman aged 25 to 45 with active or convalescent COVID-19. Sample: peripheral blood.

CDR3 loop: CASSLGQDLGGYTF. Written as DNA, the CDR3 is TGCGCCAGCAGCCTAGGACAGGACCTGGGTGGCTACACCTTC. V usage is TRBV5-1 and J usage is TRBJ1-2, with 7 bases identical to TRBD1. Germline V gives CDR1 SGHRS, CDR2 YFSETQ. V shed 4 bases and J 7 bases; nucleotides not matched to a gene: 10. This CDR3 comprises 14 residues.